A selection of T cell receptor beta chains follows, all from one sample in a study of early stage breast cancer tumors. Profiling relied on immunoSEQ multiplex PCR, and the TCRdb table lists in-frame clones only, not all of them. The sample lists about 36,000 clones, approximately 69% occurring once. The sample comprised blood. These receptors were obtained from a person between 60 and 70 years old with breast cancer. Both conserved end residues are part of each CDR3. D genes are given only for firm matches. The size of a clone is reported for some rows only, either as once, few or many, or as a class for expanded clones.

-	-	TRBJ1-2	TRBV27	TGTGCCAGCAGTCTGAGGGGGGCGCCGGGCTACACCTTC	CASSLRGAPGYTF
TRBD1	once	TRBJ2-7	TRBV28	TGTGCCAGCAGACGACCACTGTCAGGGGGCTCCTACGAGCAGTACTTC	CASRRPLSGGSYEQYF
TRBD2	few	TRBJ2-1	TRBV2	TGTGCCAGCAGTGAAGTTCTAGCGGGGGTTGAGCAGTTCTTC	CASSEVLAGVEQFF
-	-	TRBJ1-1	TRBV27	TGTGCCAGCAGTACCCCCTGGAACACTGAAGCTTTCTTT	CASSTPWNTEAFF
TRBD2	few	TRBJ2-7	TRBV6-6	TGTGCCAGCAGCAGACTAGCAGTCCACGAGCAGTACTTC	CASSRLAVHEQYF
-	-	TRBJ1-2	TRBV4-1	TGCGCCAGCAGCCAAGATCGTCAAACAGAGTCCAACTATGGCTACACCTTC	CASSQDRQTESNYGYTF
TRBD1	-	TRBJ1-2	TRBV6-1	TGTGCCAGCAGTCCCGGACAGGGGGCATCGGGTGGCTACACCTTC	CASSPGQGASGGYTF
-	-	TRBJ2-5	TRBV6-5	TGTGCCAGCAGACAGACTAGTCCCGAGACCCAGTACTTC	CASRQTSPETQYF
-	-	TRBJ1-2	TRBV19	TGTGCCAGTAGTATAATGACAGCTAACTATGGCTACACCTTC	CASSIMTANYGYTF
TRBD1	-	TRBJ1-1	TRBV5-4	TGTGCCAGCAGCTTCAGGGGGAGCGCCGTCACTGAAGCTTTCTTT	CASSFRGSAVTEAFF
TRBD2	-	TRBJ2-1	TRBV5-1	TGCGCCAGCAGCTTGGTTGGGACTAGCGGAACGAATGAGCAGTTCTTC	CASSLVGTSGTNEQFF
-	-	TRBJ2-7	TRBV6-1	TGTGCCAGCAGGGACGTTTTATACGAGCAGTACTTC	CASRDVLYEQYF
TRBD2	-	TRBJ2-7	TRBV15	TGTGCCACCAGCAGAGATTTGGCTAGCGGGAGGTACGAGCAGTACTTC	CATSRDLASGRYEQYF
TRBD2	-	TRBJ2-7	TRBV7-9	TGTGCCAGCAGTAAGACTAGCGGGGTCTACGAGCAGTACTTC	CASSKTSGVYEQYF
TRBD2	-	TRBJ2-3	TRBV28	TGTGCCAGCAGTTTATTTACTAGCGGGAGCACAGATACGCAGTATTTT	CASSLFTSGSTDTQYF
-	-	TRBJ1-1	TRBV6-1	TGTGCCAGCAGTCAGGAACAGGAAAACACTGAAGCTTTCTTT	CASSQEQENTEAFF
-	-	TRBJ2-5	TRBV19	TGTGCCAGTAGTAGCTACCAGGGCTACTCTGAAGGGGAGACCCAGTACTTC	CASSSYQGYSEGETQYF
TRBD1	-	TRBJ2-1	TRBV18	TGTGCCAGCTCACCACTACAGGGGGCCACCTACAATGAGCAGTTCTTC	CASSPLQGATYNEQFF
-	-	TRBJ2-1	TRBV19	TGTGCCAGTAGTATTACCCCCCCGGGGCACAATGAGCAGTTCTTC	CASSITPPGHNEQFF
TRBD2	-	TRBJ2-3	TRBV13	TGTGCCAGCAGCTTATGGGGGGGAATGACAGATACGCAGTATTTT	CASSLWGGMTDTQYF
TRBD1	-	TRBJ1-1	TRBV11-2	TGTGCCAGCAGCTTTGTTGTGTCAGGGGGCACTGAAGCTTTCTTT	CASSFVVSGGTEAFF
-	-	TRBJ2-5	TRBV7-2	TGTGCCAGCAGCTTAGAACCTCCAACTAGTCACCAAGAGACCCAGTACTTC	CASSLEPPTSHQETQYF